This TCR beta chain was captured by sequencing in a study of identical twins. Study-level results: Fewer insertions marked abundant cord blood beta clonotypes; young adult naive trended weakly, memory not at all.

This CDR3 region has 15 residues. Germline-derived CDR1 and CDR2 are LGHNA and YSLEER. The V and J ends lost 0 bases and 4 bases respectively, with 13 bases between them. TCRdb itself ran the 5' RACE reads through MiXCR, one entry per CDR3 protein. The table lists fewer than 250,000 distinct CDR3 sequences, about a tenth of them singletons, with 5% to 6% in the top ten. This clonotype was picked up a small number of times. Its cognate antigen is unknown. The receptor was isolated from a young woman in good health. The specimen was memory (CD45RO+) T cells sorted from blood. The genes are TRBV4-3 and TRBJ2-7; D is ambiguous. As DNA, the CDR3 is TGCGCCAGCAGCCAAGATCGGTCGTCGGGTTACGAGCAGTACTTC. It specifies CASSQDRSSGYEQYF.